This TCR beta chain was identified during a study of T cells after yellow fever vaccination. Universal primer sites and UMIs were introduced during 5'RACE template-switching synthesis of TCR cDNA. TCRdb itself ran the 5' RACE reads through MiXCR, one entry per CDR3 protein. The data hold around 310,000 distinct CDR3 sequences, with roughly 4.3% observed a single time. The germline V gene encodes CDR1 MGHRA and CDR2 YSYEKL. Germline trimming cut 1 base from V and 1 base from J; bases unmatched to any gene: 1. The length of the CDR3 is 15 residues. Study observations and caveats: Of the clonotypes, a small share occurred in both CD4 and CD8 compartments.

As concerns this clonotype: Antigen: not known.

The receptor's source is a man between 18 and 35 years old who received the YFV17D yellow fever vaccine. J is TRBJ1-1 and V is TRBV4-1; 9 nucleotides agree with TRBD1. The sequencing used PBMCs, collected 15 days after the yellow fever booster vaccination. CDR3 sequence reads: CASSQAGQGNTEAFF. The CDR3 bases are TGCGCCAGCAGCCAAGCGGGACAGGGGAACACTGAAGCTTTCTTT.